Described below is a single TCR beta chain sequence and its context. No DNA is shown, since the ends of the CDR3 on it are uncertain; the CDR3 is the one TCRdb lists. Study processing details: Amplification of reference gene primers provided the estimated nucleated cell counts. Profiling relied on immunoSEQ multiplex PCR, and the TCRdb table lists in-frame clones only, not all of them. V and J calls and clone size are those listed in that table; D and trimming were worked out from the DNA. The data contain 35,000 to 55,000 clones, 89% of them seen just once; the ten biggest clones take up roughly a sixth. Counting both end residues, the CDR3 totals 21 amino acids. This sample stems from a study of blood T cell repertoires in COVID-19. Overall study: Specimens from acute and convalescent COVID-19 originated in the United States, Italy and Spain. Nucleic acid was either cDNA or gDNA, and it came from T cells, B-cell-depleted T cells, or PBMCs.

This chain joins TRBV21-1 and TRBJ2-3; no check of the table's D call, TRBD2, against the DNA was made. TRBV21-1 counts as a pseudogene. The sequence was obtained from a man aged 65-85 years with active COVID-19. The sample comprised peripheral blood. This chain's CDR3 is CASSKVASGTSGGARTDTQYF.